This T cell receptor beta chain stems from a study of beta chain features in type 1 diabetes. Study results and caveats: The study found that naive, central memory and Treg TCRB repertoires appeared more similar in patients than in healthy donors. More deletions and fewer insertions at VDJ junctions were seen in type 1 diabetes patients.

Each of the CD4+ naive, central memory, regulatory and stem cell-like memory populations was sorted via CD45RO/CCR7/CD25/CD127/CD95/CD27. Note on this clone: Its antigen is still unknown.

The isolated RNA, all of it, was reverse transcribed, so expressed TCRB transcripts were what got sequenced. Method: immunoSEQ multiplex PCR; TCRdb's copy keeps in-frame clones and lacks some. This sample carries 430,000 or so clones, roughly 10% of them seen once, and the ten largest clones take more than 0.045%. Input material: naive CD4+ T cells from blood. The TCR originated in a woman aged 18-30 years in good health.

CDR3 sequence: CASKLDGTDTQYF. DNA for the CDR3: TGTGCCAGCAAGTTGGACGGGACAGATACGCAGTATTTT. The chain links TRBV2 to TRBJ2-3; D unclear. The germline CDR1 and CDR2 sequences are SNHLY and FYNNEI. The ends were cut back, 7 bases at V and 3 bases at J, with 11 bases in the middle. The CDR3 extends over 13 amino acids.